Shown below are 17 T cell receptor beta chains from a single sample sequenced in a study of tumor and adjacent non-tumor tissue in lung cancer (dated 2018 in TCRdb). Bulk unsorted tissue served as the source for RNA extraction, and RNA quality was assessed using a NanoDrop ND-1000 and an Agilent 2100. For the normal lung samples, distant non-tumor tissue was collected more than 3 cm away from the tumor edge. Libraries were made using multiplex PCR. Sequencing used an Illumina HiSeq 2500. Following protocols modified from ARM-PCR, the researchers constructed TCRbeta libraries through three rounds of nested PCR with primers (Table S4). Clones were called with MiXCR by TCRdb after fastp trimmed the public reads at Q25, and only in-frame beta chains were retained. Merged by CDR3 protein, the rows form single entries marked with the most common genes and DNA. The sample profile shows some 99,000 distinct CDR3 sequences; 50% to 70% of them were found once. The ten largest clones capture roughly 19% of the sample.

The sample was distant non-tumor lung tissue. The receptors originated from a man in his sixties with non-small cell lung cancer.

With regard to this clonotype: A much larger clone lies a single base off, so this may be a read error. The conserved final phenylalanine or tryptophan is absent from the CDR3, which likely points to a read error. The chain couples TRBV5-1 to TRBJ2-5; the match to TRBD2 covers 12 bases. The CDR3 runs 16 residues. Germline lookup yields CDR1 SGHRS and CDR2 YFSETQ. J lost 2 bases, V lost 2 bases, and 4 bases had no gene match. CDR3 in amino acids: CASSFAGTSGQETQYL. CDR3 nucleotides: TGCGCCAGCAGCTTCGCCGGGACTAGCGGGCAAGAGACCCAGTACTTA.

With respect to this clonotype: A single base separates this from a much larger clone, so it may be a read error. The chain uses TRBV6-2 or TRBV6-3 and TRBJ2-2; tentatively, D is TRBD2 (5 bases). CDR1 is MNHEY and CDR2 is SVGEGT in the germline V gene. The V end was cut by 6 bases, the J end by 5 bases, with 13 bases between. CDR3 length: 14 amino acids. The CDR3 nucleotides read TGTGCCAGCAGGCCGGACTGTGCAACCGGGGAGCTGTTTTTT. Translation gives CASRPDCATGELFF.

In its sample, this clonotype was seen once. A read error is possible here, since a much larger clone lies one base away. The CDR3, as DNA: TGTGCCAGCAGTGAGACTAGCGGGAGTAGAAATGAGCAGTTCTTC. Its protein product is CASSETSGSRNEQFF. The rearrangement joins TRBV2 to TRBJ2-1; TRBD2 aligns across 12 bases. The V and J ends lost 3 bases and 7 bases, in that order; junction bases with no gene match: 4. Germline values: CDR1 SNHLY, CDR2 FYNNEI. CDR3 length: 15 residues.

Details on this clonotype: A much more abundant neighbour one base away suggests this may be a read error. The genes are TRBV28 and TRBJ1-6, with TRBD1 as a possible D gene (5 bases). The V gene lost 5 bases and the J gene lost 8 bases, with 19 bases spanning the gap. The CDR3 covers 16 residues. Germline values: CDR1 MDHEN, CDR2 SYDVKM. The CDR3 nucleotides read TGTGCCAGCAGTCCCGGGGACGGTAGACTGGATTCACCCCTCCACTTT. Translating gives CASSPGDGRLDSPLHF.

This clonotype has at least ten counts. The V call is TRBV10-3, the J call TRBJ1-5; no definite D call. The CDR3 runs to 17 residues. The V end was cut by 7 bases, the J end by 0 bases, with 19 bases between. Germline V gives CDR1 ENHRY, CDR2 SYGVKD. CDR3 sequence (DNA): TGTGCCATCACGGGATATCAATTTATAGATAGCAATCAGCCCCAGCATTTT. It yields the protein CAITGYQFIDSNQPQHF.

The chain joins TRBV6-1 to TRBJ2-3; no clear D gene. CDR3 length: 14 residues. Trimming took off 1 base at V and 5 bases at J, with 10 bases between the two ends. CDR1 and CDR2 (germline): MNHNS, SASEGT. In DNA, the CDR3 is TGTGCCAGCAGTGAAGACGAACGCATAGATACGCAGTATTTT. This encodes CASSEDERIDTQYF.

Details on this clonotype: Without the conserved terminal phenylalanine or tryptophan, this CDR3 likely stems from a read error. This sequence joins TRBV6-2 or TRBV6-3 and TRBJ2-1; D may be TRBD2 (6 bases). The germline gives CDR1 MNHEY, CDR2 SVGEGT. There are 14 residues in the CDR3. Trimming took off 4 bases at V and 6 bases at J, with 13 bases between the two ends. DNA for the CDR3: TGTGCCAGCAGTTCCACTGGCGGGGCCAATGAGCAGTTCTCC. It translates to CASSSTGGANEQFS.

The V gene is TRBV29-1, the J gene TRBJ1-1; a possible D gene is TRBD1 (5 bases). V was clipped by 7 bases and J by 4 bases, with 13 bases between them. The length of the CDR3 is 12 residues. Germline V CDR1 and CDR2: SQVTM, ANQGSEA. The DNA for the CDR3 is TGCAGCGCCGAGACAGCAAGCACTGAAGCTTTCTTT. As protein: CSAETASTEAFF. The entire variable domain, with the rest obtained from reference TRBV29-1 and TRBJ1-1, is as follows: SAVISQKPSRDICQRGTSLTIQCQVDSQVTMMFWYRQQPGQSLTLIATANQGSEATYESGFVIDKFPISRPNLTFSTLTVSNMSPEDSSIYLCSAETASTEAFFGQGTRLTVV.

In regard to this clonotype: A read error is possible here, since a much larger clone lies one base away. The genes are TRBV5-1 and TRBJ2-5; 8 positions agree with TRBD2. After removal of 4 bases from V and 1 base from J, the junction contained 6 bases not matched to a gene. The V gene's germline CDR1 is SGHRS and CDR2 YFSETQ. The CDR3 is 15 amino acids. The CDR3 loop reads CASSPELAVQETQYF. The DNA of the CDR3 is TGCGCCAGCAGCCCCGAACTAGCGGTCCAAGAGACCCAGTACTTC. Together with reference TRBV5-1 and TRBJ2-5, the CDR3 gives the full variable domain: KAGVTQTPRYLIKTRGQQVTLSCSPISGHRSVSWYQQTPGQGLQFLFEYFSETQRNKGNFPGRFSGRQFSNSRSEMNVSTLELGDSALYLCASSPELAVQETQYFGPGTRLLVL.

This clonotype was counted between two and nine times. The final CDR3 position lacks the conserved phenylalanine or tryptophan, pointing to a likely read error. The rearrangement joins TRBV11-1 to TRBJ2-7, with D possibly being TRBD1 (6 bases). The CDR3 runs 14 residues. Germline V CDR1 and CDR2: SGHAT, FQDESV (reference sequence). CDR3 nucleotides: TGTGTCAGCAGCTCCACAGGGTCTTCCTACGAGCAGTACCTC. It specifies CVSSSTGSSYEQYL.

A note on this clonotype: Since a much larger clone is just one base distant, this may be a read error. The chain couples TRBV5-4 to TRBJ2-4, with D possibly matching TRBD1 (6 bases). Germline CDR1 and CDR2: SGHNT and YYREEE (reference sequence). The CDR3 length is 14 residues. In nucleotides, the CDR3 is TGTACCAGCAGCCCCGGGACACACGAAAACATTCAGTACTTC. Protein product: CTSSPGTHENIQYF. Combining the CDR3 with reference TRBV5-4 and TRBJ2-4 gives the whole variable domain ETGVTQSPTHLIKTRGQQVTLRCSSQSGHNTVSWYQQALGQGPQFIFQYYREEENGRGNFPPRFSGLQFPNYSSELNVNALELDDSALYLCTSSPGTHENIQYFGAGTRLSVL.

This chain links TRBV5-4 with TRBJ1-1, with D unresolved. CDR1 is SGHNT, CDR2 YYREEE, per germline (reference sequence). Between the trimmed V and J ends, which lost 4 bases and 0 bases, there was a span of 7 bases. The CDR3 is 13 residues long. CDR3 sequence reads: CASSPGVNTEAFF. CDR3 bases: TGTGCCAGCAGCCCAGGAGTGAACACTGAAGCTTTCTTT. The full variable domain, its missing parts supplied by reference TRBV5-4 and TRBJ1-1, is ETGVTQSPTHLIKTRGQQVTLRCSSQSGHNTVSWYQQALGQGPQFIFQYYREEENGRGNFPPRFSGLQFPNYSSELNVNALELDDSALYLCASSPGVNTEAFFGQGTRLTVV.

On this clonotype itself: At one of its ends the junction is not consistent with the germline gene, which may arise from a read error. The genes are TRBV12-3 or TRBV12-4 and TRBJ1-1; D gene uncertain. This CDR3 is built from 13 residues. The CDR3 DNA reads as TGTGCCAGCAGTCAAAGGGAGAACACTGAAGCTCTTTTT. It yields the protein CASSQRENTEALF.

In regard to this clonotype: This may be a read error, as it is one base from a much larger clone. V usage is TRBV7-8 and J usage is TRBJ2-1; no reliable D call. The CDR3 is 15 amino acids. V lost 5 bases, J lost 1 base, and 12 bases lay in between. CDR1 and CDR2 from the germline V gene are SGHVS and FQNEAQ. Here the CDR3 DNA reads TGTGCCAGCAGCGTAGGACGGGTGTCCTACAATGAGCAGTTCTTC. Amino acid sequence: CASSVGRVSYNEQFF.

This clonotype was picked up one time. The CDR3 here is CASSLGTAVQETQYF. CDR3 in DNA: TGTGCCAGCAGCCTGGGGACAGCAGTACAAGAGACCCAGTACTTC. The chain couples TRBV13 to TRBJ2-5, with 7 bases aligning to TRBD1. The germline V gene has CDR1 PRHDT and CDR2 FYEKMQ (reference sequence). The CDR3 extends over 15 amino acids. Trimming at V came to 5 bases and at J to 2 bases, leaving 8 bases not matched to a gene.

The chain has TRBV2 and TRBJ1-1; no definite D call. V shed 6 bases and J shed 4 bases, with 12 bases lying between them. Germline CDR1 reads SNHLY; CDR2 reads FYNNEI. The CDR3 contains 13 residues. The CDR3 region is CASSPTRFTEAFF. The CDR3 nucleotides read TGTGCCAGCAGCCCGACGAGGTTCACTGAAGCTTTCTTT.

A single count supports this clonotype. The chain joins TRBV28 to TRBJ2-3; D assignment may be TRBD1 or TRBD2 (5 bases each). The CDR3 consists of 17 residues. With 5 bases removed from V and 1 base from J, the gap between germline ends came to 19 bases. From germline, CDR1 is MDHEN and CDR2 SYDVKM. CDR3 in amino acids: CASSPRGGGRGTDTQYF. As DNA, the CDR3 is TGTGCCAGCAGTCCCCGCGGTGGGGGTAGGGGCACAGATACGCAGTATTTT.